This T cell receptor (beta chain) originates from a study of lymphopenia after photon versus proton radiotherapy. Details on this clone: Its antigen is still unknown.

Method: immunoSEQ multiplex PCR; TCRdb's copy keeps in-frame clones and lacks some. In the table there are about 70,000 clones, under 95% of which are singletons. This CDR3 region has 14 residues. V dropped 3 bases and J dropped 2; count of bases not matched to a gene: 0. The germline V gene has CDR1 SGHVS and CDR2 FQNEAQ. Study results and limitations: Post-nadir TCR diversity decline inversely tracked overall survival among those who died. Photon-treated patients lost naive T cells and TCR diversity; proton-treated stayed stable.

The sequence came from a woman aged 35 to 49 with cholangiocarcinoma. The chain joins TRBV7-8 to TRBJ2-7, with 11 bases that match TRBD1. This specimen consisted of peripheral blood, obtained from a patient treated with photon-based radiotherapy. DNA for the CDR3: TGTGCCAGCAGCTTGGGACAGGGGGCCTACGAGCAGTACTTC. Translating gives CASSLGQGAYEQYF.